The table lists the clone carrying this T cell receptor beta chain with many counts. The antigen is undetermined. These data come from a study of read filtering for tumor transcriptome and immune sequencing. Study-level information: TCR-mapped reads were about 3.5 to 10.27 million with IR-seq versus roughly 75 to 1,400 with RNA-seq.

This library used 300 to 500 ng RNA and molecular barcoded adaptors spanning alpha/delta and beta/gamma chains. TCRdb independently ran MiXCR on the reads; one entry per CDR3 protein. Of 90,000 to 95,000 distinct CDR3 sequences listed, roughly 21% are singletons. Findings and limits, study-wide: Approximately 82% of IR-seq clonotypes had a single read, yet these held 3.5% to 4.5% of reads. Compared with RNA-seq, IR-seq gave much higher clonotype depth and reliability.

V was clipped by 1 base and J by 4 bases, with 14 bases between them. Germline CDR1 and CDR2: SGHTA and FQGNSA. CDR3 size: 16 residues. This receptor was obtained from a donor aged 40 or over with multiple myeloma. V and J are TRBV7-2 and TRBJ2-1; D uncertain. Specimen: a population of CD138-negative cells sorted from bone marrow. As DNA, the CDR3 is TGTGCCAGCAGCTTAGATGGTCGGCTATCATACAATGAGCAGTTCTTC. As protein: CASSLDGRLSYNEQFF.